This T cell receptor (beta chain) is drawn from a study of cytomegalovirus exposure and HLA in healthy donors. This clone came up once. The PCR was carried out with 60 Vbeta primers and 13 Jbeta primers. Produced via immunoSEQ multiplex PCR; TCRdb's table is partial and in-frame only. The repertoire includes some 130,000 clones, roughly 78% of them detected once, and about 6.5% sits in the top ten. Between the trimmed V and J ends, which lost 1 base and 4 bases, there was a span of 7 bases. The CDR3 sequence is 13 residues long. Germline loops: CDR1 KGHSH, CDR2 LQKENI. The chain has TRBV18 and TRBJ1-1; D is uncertain. Sequencing was performed on PBMCs. This sequence originates from a man in his forties in good health and CMV-seropositive. CDR3 loop: CASSPRQATEAFF. The CDR3 DNA sequence: TGTGCCAGCTCACCACGCCAGGCCACTGAAGCTTTCTTT.